The subject of this entry is one T cell receptor (beta chain). These data are taken from a study of shared clonotypes between healthy human individuals. Some clones are missing from TCRdb's copy, which holds only in-frame ones; the method was immunoSEQ multiplex PCR. The sample has about a million clones, 70% to 85% seen once. Donors were Caucasian adults residing in Nashville, Tennessee, USA. CD4+ cells yielded CD45RA+ naive and CD45RA-negative memory subsets. The receptor was isolated from a man younger than 35 in good health. Some clones in this sample may be carry-over from other donors' samples. The specimen sequenced was memory CD4+ T cells from PBMCs. As for subset: CD45RA-negative fraction.

The CDR3 DNA reads TGTGCCAGCAGCTCTGCATGGCGATCTGGCAATGAGCAGTTCTTC. It is translated as CASSSAWRSGNEQFF. The gene calls are TRBV11-2 and TRBJ2-1; D gene ambiguous. V lost 4 bases to trimming and J lost 6 bases, with 16 bases between them. Germline assignment: CDR1 SGHAT and CDR2 FQNNGV. The CDR3 runs to 15 residues.